The rows below give T cell receptor beta chains drawn from one sample of a study of blood T cell repertoires in COVID-19. Clones were sequenced by immunoSEQ multiplex PCR, and TCRdb holds only the in-frame ones, with some missing. The data hold some 230,000 clones, with around 83% observed a single time. The material sequenced was PBMCs or T cells enriched from blood (not recorded which). Every receptor here comes from a woman aged 35 to 49 with acute COVID-19. CDR3s include the opening cysteine and the closing phenylalanine or tryptophan. D genes are given only for firm matches. Clone size, where shown, is once, few, many, or a class for clones that have expanded.

.,TRBV3-1/TRBV3-2,.,TRBJ2-7,CASSHGGLAQYF,TGTGCCAGCAGCCACGGGGGTTTGGCGCAGTACTTC
TRBD2,TRBV10-3,.,TRBJ2-5,CAISEYGGQETQYF,TGTGCCATCAGTGAGTACGGGGGGCAAGAGACCCAGTACTTC
TRBD1,TRBV11-3,.,TRBJ1-2,CASSYPRDRAREYTF,TGTGCCAGCAGCTACCCGAGGGACAGAGCAAGAGAGTACACCTTC
TRBD1,TRBV6-2/TRBV6-3,.,TRBJ1-1,CASSWTGGGTEAFF,TGTGCCAGCAGTTGGACAGGGGGCGGGACTGAAGCTTTCTTT
.,TRBV5-4,.,TRBJ2-5,CASSWQGGSQETQYF,TGTGCCAGCAGCTGGCAGGGGGGCTCACAAGAGACCCAGTACTTC
.,TRBV7-3,.,TRBJ1-2,CASSLGGQANYGYTF,TGTGCCAGCAGCTTGGGAGGACAAGCTAACTATGGCTACACCTTC
TRBD2,TRBV7-9,.,TRBJ2-7,CASSLGGRPRDYEQYF,TGTGCCAGCAGCTTAGGCGGGAGGCCACGCGACTACGAGCAGTACTTC
.,TRBV11-2,.,TRBJ1-1,CASSLVGGNTEAFF,TGTGCCAGCAGCTTAGTAGGGGGGAACACTGAAGCTTTCTTT
TRBD2,TRBV27,.,TRBJ2-3,CASSFTGRGTDTQYF,TGTGCCAGCAGTTTTACCGGGAGGGGGACAGATACGCAGTATTTT
TRBD1,TRBV24-1,.,TRBJ2-7,CATSDTLPGQGSPYEQYF,TGTGCCACCAGTGATACACTTCCGGGACAGGGTTCCCCCTACGAGCAGTACTTC
.,TRBV2,.,TRBJ1-1,CASSYQREAFF,TGTGCCAGCAGCTATCAACGTGAAGCTTTCTTT
.,TRBV2,.,TRBJ2-6,CASTSSPPPGANVLTF,TGTGCCAGCACCTCCTCTCCCCCCCCTGGGGCCAACGTCCTGACTTTC
TRBD1,TRBV19,few,TRBJ1-2,CASSSRDRVNYGYTF,TGTGCCAGTAGTTCGCGAGACAGGGTGAACTATGGCTACACCTTC
.,TRBV15,few,TRBJ1-4,CATSRERSKLFF,TGTGCCACCAGCAGAGAGAGGTCCAAACTGTTTTTT
.,TRBV25-1,few,TRBJ1-4,CASSQGSEKLFF,TGTGCCAGCAGCCAGGGTAGTGAAAAACTGTTTTTT
.,TRBV7-8,few,TRBJ1-3,CASSFFGRGSGNTIYF,TGTGCCAGCAGCTTCTTCGGTCGGGGCTCTGGAAACACCATATATTTT
.,TRBV29-1,.,TRBJ1-4,CSVSYDRTTNEKLFF,TGCAGCGTTTCATACGACAGGACAACTAATGAAAAACTGTTTTTT
.,TRBV5-4,.,TRBJ1-4,CASRVGVATNEKLFF,TGTGCCAGCAGGGTTGGAGTTGCAACTAATGAAAAACTGTTTTTT
.,TRBV24-1,.,TRBJ1-6,CARLLCGQKNDNSPLHF,TGTGCCCGCCTCCTATGCGGACAGAAGAATGATAATTCACCCCTCCACTTT
TRBD1,TRBV18,.,TRBJ1-6,CASWTGVGGSPLHF,TGTGCCAGCTGGACAGGGGTCGGAGGCTCACCCCTCCACTTT
.,TRBV6-5,.,TRBJ2-3,CASSYDYLKRVDTQYF,TGTGCCAGCAGTTACGACTACCTAAAGCGGGTAGATACGCAGTATTTT
TRBD2,TRBV7-2,once,TRBJ2-3,CASSPGLAGNTQYF,TGTGCCAGCAGCCCGGGACTAGCGGGCAATACGCAGTATTTT
.,TRBV6-5,.,TRBJ2-7,CAITPAGSYEQYF,TGTGCCATCACGCCGGCGGGCTCCTACGAGCAGTACTTC
.,TRBV7-9,few,TRBJ2-1,CASSSDSGTVNNEQFF,TGTGCCAGCAGCTCTGATTCCGGGACTGTCAACAATGAGCAGTTCTTC
.,TRBV20-1,once,TRBJ1-2,CSARGLYGYTF,TGCAGTGCTAGGGGACTGTATGGCTACACCTTC
.,TRBV29-1,.,TRBJ1-5,CSVEVGGAGQPQHF,TGCAGCGTTGAAGTAGGGGGGGCGGGTCAGCCCCAGCATTTT
.,TRBV19,few,TRBJ1-5,CASSMGGPNQPQHF,TGTGCCAGTAGTATGGGGGGGCCCAATCAGCCCCAGCATTTT
.,TRBV2,.,TRBJ2-5,CASSERQGLLQETQYF,TGTGCCAGCAGTGAACGGCAGGGCCTCCTCCAAGAGACCCAGTACTTC
.,TRBV4-1,.,TRBJ1-2,CASSQVGGGVYGYTF,TGCGCCAGCAGCCAAGTTGGAGGGGGGGTCTATGGCTACACCTTC
TRBD2,TRBV3-1/TRBV3-2,.,TRBJ2-3,CASSQLTSGKDGQYF,TGTGCCAGCAGCCAACTGACTAGCGGGAAGGATGGGCAGTATTTT
TRBD1,TRBV6-1,once,TRBJ1-2,CASSGGQGAGGYTF,TGTGCCAGCAGCGGGGGACAGGGGGCCGGAGGCTACACCTTC
.,TRBV7-2,.,TRBJ1-2,CASSEFRSIGYTF,TGTGCCAGCAGCGAGTTCAGGTCGATCGGCTACACCTTC
TRBD2,TRBV10-2,.,TRBJ2-4,CASSESTLAGGRNIQYF,TGCGCCAGCAGTGAGTCGACGCTAGCGGGGGGGCGGAACATTCAGTACTTC
TRBD1,TRBV19,.,TRBJ1-3,CASSMGQGAAGNTIYF,TGTGCCAGTAGTATGGGACAGGGGGCAGCTGGAAACACCATATATTTT
TRBD2,TRBV24-1,.,TRBJ2-7,CATSEAGTSGTYEQYF,TGTGCCACCAGTGAAGCCGGGACTAGCGGAACCTACGAGCAGTACTTC
.,TRBV7-2,.,TRBJ2-7,CASSSRGHLSYEQYF,TGTGCCAGCAGCTCCCGGGGACATCTGTCCTACGAGCAGTACTTC
.,TRBV21-1,.,TRBJ1-1,CASSTQDNPTLRRIF,TGTGCCAGCAGCACTCAGGACAACCCAACACTAAGGAGAATCTTT
TRBD1,TRBV18,.,TRBJ1-3,CASSPWDRGNTIYF,TGTGCCAGCTCACCCTGGGACAGAGGAAACACCATATATTTT
TRBD2,TRBV30,.,TRBJ2-3,CARGTNTDTQYF,TGTGCCCGCGGGACTAACACAGATACGCAGTATTTT
.,TRBV4-1,.,TRBJ1-2,CASSPRGGDYGYTF,TGCGCCAGCAGCCCAAGAGGGGGGGACTATGGCTACACCTTC
TRBD2,TRBV6-5,few,TRBJ2-1,CASSYASGSNEQFF,TGTGCCAGCAGTTACGCTAGCGGCTCCAATGAGCAGTTCTTC
TRBD2,TRBV27,.,TRBJ2-3,CASSFSSRGGVNTQYF,TGTGCCAGCAGTTTTTCTTCCCGCGGGGGAGTGAATACGCAGTATTTT
TRBD1,TRBV19,.,TRBJ1-4,CASSIGLQGRNGLFF,TGTGCCAGTAGTATAGGATTACAGGGGAGAAACGGACTGTTTTTT
TRBD2,TRBV5-1,once,TRBJ2-1,CASGTSGAYNEQFF,TGCGCCAGCGGGACTAGCGGGGCCTACAATGAGCAGTTCTTC